A selection of T cell receptor beta chains follows, all from one sample in a study of Ad26.COV2.S vaccination and SARS-CoV-2 variants. The method was immunoSEQ multiplex PCR; TCRdb's version includes in-frame clones alone and lacks a portion of them. The table records nearly 400,000 clones, about nine tenths of them present only once. The sequenced sample was peripheral blood, obtained in a trial of Ad26.COV2.S vaccine versus placebo. All receptors derive from a person between 18 and 65 years old who received the Ad26.COV2.S COVID-19 vaccine or a placebo. The CDR3 runs from the conserved cysteine through the conserved F or W. D genes are given only for firm matches. Only some rows state a clone size, as once, few, many or a class for expanded clones.

CDR3 DNA: TGTGCCAGCAGCTTTCGGGGGGCCGGGGAGCTGTTTTTT; CDR3 protein: CASSFRGAGELFF; D gene: TRBD2; clone size: NA; J gene: TRBJ2-2; V gene: TRBV5-4
CDR3 DNA: TGTGCTAGCAGCTTAGCGGTGGCAGGGGAAGGGAGCGAGCAGTACTTC; CDR3 protein: CASSLAVAGEGSEQYF; D gene: NA; clone size: NA; J gene: TRBJ2-7; V gene: TRBV7-7
CDR3 DNA: TGTGCCAGCAGCCCCAGGTGGGAAGAGACCCAGTACTTC; CDR3 protein: CASSPRWEETQYF; D gene: NA; clone size: NA; J gene: TRBJ2-5; V gene: TRBV5-4
CDR3 DNA: TGTGCCAGCTCACCAAGGCCTACCCCCCACGAGCAGTACTTC; CDR3 protein: CASSPRPTPHEQYF; D gene: NA; clone size: NA; J gene: TRBJ2-7; V gene: TRBV18
CDR3 DNA: TGCAGTGCTAGTGAAGGGTTCTATGGCTACACCTTC; CDR3 protein: CSASEGFYGYTF; D gene: NA; clone size: NA; J gene: TRBJ1-2; V gene: TRBV20-1
CDR3 DNA: TGTGCCAGCAGTTTTATAGCGGGAGGGTCCAAAAACATTCAGTACTTC; CDR3 protein: CASSFIAGGSKNIQYF; D gene: TRBD2; clone size: NA; J gene: TRBJ2-4; V gene: TRBV28
CDR3 DNA: TGTGCCAGCAGTCCGGGACTAGCGGTTCTTAGCTCCTACAATGAGCAGTTCTTC; CDR3 protein: CASSPGLAVLSSYNEQFF; D gene: TRBD2; clone size: NA; J gene: TRBJ2-1; V gene: TRBV6-6
CDR3 DNA: TGTGCCAGCAGTCCTCGCCGAGTAGGCTACAATGAGCAGTTCTTC; CDR3 protein: CASSPRRVGYNEQFF; D gene: NA; clone size: NA; J gene: TRBJ2-1; V gene: TRBV27
CDR3 DNA: TGTGCCAGCACGAGGGACACTAGCAATCAGCCCCAGCATTTT; CDR3 protein: CASTRDTSNQPQHF; D gene: NA; clone size: NA; J gene: TRBJ1-5; V gene: TRBV6-6
CDR3 DNA: TGTGCCAGCAGTACCGAAACTAGCGGGGGCGAGCAGTACTTC; CDR3 protein: CASSTETSGGEQYF; D gene: TRBD2; clone size: once; J gene: TRBJ2-7; V gene: TRBV6-2/TRBV6-3
CDR3 DNA: TGCGCCAGCAGCTTGGAGGGACAACCTCCAGGGCGATATGGCTACACCTTC; CDR3 protein: CASSLEGQPPGRYGYTF; D gene: NA; clone size: NA; J gene: TRBJ1-2; V gene: TRBV5-1
CDR3 DNA: TGTGCCAGCGGACTAGCGGGCTCTTACAATGAGCAGTTCTTC; CDR3 protein: CASGLAGSYNEQFF; D gene: TRBD2; clone size: NA; J gene: TRBJ2-1; V gene: TRBV11-2
CDR3 DNA: TGTGCCACCAGTGACGGGGTAAACTACGAGCAGTACTTC; CDR3 protein: CATSDGVNYEQYF; D gene: NA; clone size: NA; J gene: TRBJ2-7; V gene: TRBV24-1
CDR3 DNA: TGCGCCAGCAGCCCCGGACAAATACTGAACACCGGGGAGCTGTTTTTT; CDR3 protein: CASSPGQILNTGELFF; D gene: NA; clone size: NA; J gene: TRBJ2-2; V gene: TRBV5-1
CDR3 DNA: TGTGCCAGCAGCCCCGACCCCTCCTACGAGCAGTACTTC; CDR3 protein: CASSPDPSYEQYF; D gene: NA; clone size: NA; J gene: TRBJ2-7; V gene: TRBV12-3/TRBV12-4
CDR3 DNA: TGTGCCAGTAGTATGTTAAGCGTCTCTGGAAACACCATATATTTT; CDR3 protein: CASSMLSVSGNTIYF; D gene: NA; clone size: NA; J gene: TRBJ1-3; V gene: TRBV19
CDR3 DNA: TGTGCCTGGAGATTGGGACGGAATAATTCACCCCTCCACTTT; CDR3 protein: CAWRLGRNNSPLHF; D gene: NA; clone size: NA; J gene: TRBJ1-6; V gene: TRBV30
CDR3 DNA: TGCGCCAGCAGACTGACGGACACGACTAGCTGGGAGACCCAGTACTTC; CDR3 protein: CASRLTDTTSWETQYF; D gene: TRBD2; clone size: NA; J gene: TRBJ2-5; V gene: TRBV4-1
CDR3 DNA: TGTGCCACCAGCAGAGAGACAGGGGTGTACAATGAGCAGTTCTTC; CDR3 protein: CATSRETGVYNEQFF; D gene: TRBD1; clone size: NA; J gene: TRBJ2-1; V gene: TRBV15
CDR3 DNA: TGTGCCAGCAGCGTCGCCCCTGGCATCCCTAATTCACCCCTCCACTTT; CDR3 protein: CASSVAPGIPNSPLHF; D gene: NA; clone size: NA; J gene: TRBJ1-6; V gene: TRBV9
CDR3 DNA: TGTGCCAGAAGCTCGGCCATAACTACCTCCTACAATGAGCAGTTCTTC; CDR3 protein: CARSSAITTSYNEQFF; D gene: NA; clone size: NA; J gene: TRBJ2-1; V gene: TRBV7-5
CDR3 DNA: TGTGCCACCGGGGAGGGTCTTGTAGCCGATACGCAGTATTTT; CDR3 protein: CATGEGLVADTQYF; D gene: TRBD2; clone size: NA; J gene: TRBJ2-3; V gene: TRBV15
CDR3 DNA: TGTGCCAGCAGTGATATCGACAGACTCACAGATACGCAGTATTTT; CDR3 protein: CASSDIDRLTDTQYF; D gene: NA; clone size: NA; J gene: TRBJ2-3; V gene: TRBV2
CDR3 DNA: TGTGCCAGCAGCGGTACAGCGGGTTCGAACACCGGGGAGCTGTTTTTT; CDR3 protein: CASSGTAGSNTGELFF; D gene: NA; clone size: NA; J gene: TRBJ2-2; V gene: TRBV5-4
CDR3 DNA: TGCGCCAGCAGCCCCGGACTAGCGGGGGGACCCTACAATGAGCAGTTCTTC; CDR3 protein: CASSPGLAGGPYNEQFF; D gene: TRBD2; clone size: NA; J gene: TRBJ2-1; V gene: TRBV5-1
CDR3 DNA: TGTGCCAGCAGCCCGCCTGCAGGGGCAGGGGAGGGCTACGAGCAGTACTTC; CDR3 protein: CASSPPAGAGEGYEQYF; D gene: NA; clone size: NA; J gene: TRBJ2-7; V gene: TRBV28
CDR3 DNA: TGTGCTAGTGGTTTGCCCGGGGGGGAGCAGTACTTC; CDR3 protein: CASGLPGGEQYF; D gene: TRBD2; clone size: NA; J gene: TRBJ2-7; V gene: TRBV12-5
CDR3 DNA: TGTGCCACCAGCAGAGGGGCTGCCCAAGAGACCCAGTACTTC; CDR3 protein: CATSRGAAQETQYF; D gene: NA; clone size: NA; J gene: TRBJ2-5; V gene: TRBV15
CDR3 DNA: TGTGCCGTCCAAGGGGGGGGATCCCACGAGCAGTACTTC; CDR3 protein: CAVQGGGSHEQYF; D gene: NA; clone size: NA; J gene: TRBJ2-7; V gene: TRBV6-5
CDR3 DNA: TGTGCCAGCAGCCCGGGGAGGTCTCTGGAGACCCAGTACTTC; CDR3 protein: CASSPGRSLETQYF; D gene: NA; clone size: NA; J gene: TRBJ2-5; V gene: TRBV5-5
CDR3 DNA: TGTGCCAGCAGTAATAGCCCGGGACAGGGCGCCTCTTTCACAGATACGCAGTATTTT; CDR3 protein: CASSNSPGQGASFTDTQYF; D gene: TRBD1; clone size: NA; J gene: TRBJ2-3; V gene: TRBV5-8
CDR3 DNA: TGTGCCAGCAGTATAGGCGGGGGATACTATGGCTACACCTTC; CDR3 protein: CASSIGGGYYGYTF; D gene: NA; clone size: NA; J gene: TRBJ1-2; V gene: TRBV28
CDR3 DNA: TGTGCCAGCAGCCCAGGCGCGGGAAGTGAGACCCAGTACTTC; CDR3 protein: CASSPGAGSETQYF; D gene: NA; clone size: NA; J gene: TRBJ2-5; V gene: TRBV11-2